The 22 T cell receptor beta chains below were found in one sample sequenced in a study of blood T cells in healthy people across ages. Alongside a J-beta primer mix, a sample-barcoded 5' primer served in a second PCR lasting roughly 6 to 11 cycles. TCRdb processed the 5' RACE reads anew with MiXCR; each CDR3 protein has one entry. The profile covers more than 900,000 distinct CDR3 sequences, with 25% to 35% appearing a single time and around 9.6% taken by the ten largest. The sample was also reused in another study, on T cells of mothers and their children.

Sequencing was done on a sample of blood. These receptors originate from a woman aged 40 to 55 in good health.

The CDR3 nucleotides read TGCGCCAGCAGCTTGGTGGGACTAGCGGGAGGTGGTATTAACAATGAGCAGTTCTTC. It encodes CASSLVGLAGGGINNEQFF. The gene calls are TRBV5-1 and TRBJ2-1, with 15 positions matching TRBD2. V lost 0 bases and J lost 5; bases outside the gene matches: 9. The germline gives CDR1 SGHRS, CDR2 YFSETQ. CDR3 length: 19 amino acids.

This clonotype was picked up a small number of times. This chain joins TRBV18 and TRBJ2-7; D might be TRBD1 (6 bases). The V and J ends lost 5 bases and 7 bases respectively, with 15 bases between them. CDR3 size: 13 residues. Germline V lookup: CDR1 KGHSH, CDR2 LQKENI. The DNA of the CDR3 is TGTGCCAGCTCATCAGGGGTCGGCTATGAGCAGTACTTC. This translates into CASSSGVGYEQYF.

This clonotype came up a few times. The J gene is TRBJ1-1, the V gene TRBV6-6; D is unresolved. Germline V gene sequence: CDR1 MNHNY, CDR2 SVGAGI (reference sequence). This CDR3 has 16 amino acids. Trimming removed 0 bases at V and 3 bases at J, with 14 bases between. CDR3 sequence (DNA): TGTGCCAGCAGTTACTCCCGGATAGGCCGAGACACTGAAGCTTTCTTT. Translating gives CASSYSRIGRDTEAFF.

In this sample, this clonotype turned up a few times. The V gene is TRBV20-1, the J gene TRBJ2-5; TRBD2 agrees at 9 bases. Germline lookup yields CDR1 DFQATT and CDR2 SNEGSKA (reference sequence). V trimming: 2 bases; J trimming: 1 base; junction bases outside the gene matches: 5. The CDR3 contains 15 residues. DNA for the CDR3: TGCAGTGCTAGAAATCCTAGCGGGGCCCAAGAGACCCAGTACTTC. Its translation: CSARNPSGAQETQYF.

With respect to this clonotype: Germline and junction disagree at one end, which may indicate a read error. This rearrangement joins TRBV6-1 to TRBJ2-1; tentatively, D is TRBD1 (6 bases). The CDR3 is made up of 12 amino acids. Germline CDR1 and CDR2: MNHNS and SASEGT. The CDR3 spells CTSPGQGNEQFF. DNA for the CDR3: TGTACCAGCCCAGGGCAGGGGAATGAGCAGTTCTTC.

V is TRBV10-3 and J is TRBJ1-2, with 7 bases matching TRBD1. Germline-derived CDR1 and CDR2 are ENHRY and SYGVKD. The CDR3 extends over 12 amino acids. CDR3 amino acids: CAHRGRDYGYTF. In nucleotides, the CDR3 is TGTGCTCACAGGGGTCGGGACTATGGCTACACCTTC.

This clonotype was detected only a few times. The junction and the germline gene differ at one end; a read error may be behind it. The chain is built from TRBV9 and TRBJ2-5; D is possibly TRBD2 (5 bases). CDR3 length: 15 amino acids. Germline lookup yields CDR1 SGDLS and CDR2 YYNGEE. CDR3: CASSSRGLNQETQYF. Written as DNA, the CDR3 is TGTGCCAGCAGCTCGAGAGGACTGAACCAGGAGACCCAGTACTTC.

V gene TRBV18 combines with J gene TRBJ2-4; D gene unclear. The germline gives CDR1 KGHSH, CDR2 LQKENI. The V gene lost 0 bases and the J gene lost 14 bases, with 20 bases spanning the gap. This CDR3 is built from 15 residues. CDR3 in DNA: TGTGCCAGCTCACCACCGAAAGCCTCCGGGCCACTGGAGTACTTC. Encoded protein: CASSPPKASGPLEYF.

This clonotype has just a few counts. The V call is TRBV25-1, the J call TRBJ2-5, with TRBD2 as a possible D gene (6 bases). TRBJ2-7 matches the DNA end more closely, so the J call is doubtful. Germline CDR1 MGHDK, CDR2 SYGVNS. The CDR3 has 13 residues. The CDR3 nucleotides are TGTGCCAGCAGTGGGGTCGGGGGTAACGAGCAGTACTTC. It is translated as CASSGVGGNEQYF.

The chain joins TRBV27 to TRBJ1-6; the D gene is possibly TRBD1 (6 bases). Germline V CDR1 and CDR2: MNHEY, SMNVEV (reference sequence). The CDR3 extends over 16 amino acids. Trimming pared 5 bases from V and 7 bases from J, leaving 18 bases between. The CDR3 DNA follows: TGTGCCAGCAGTCCGCAGCCCGGGACAAAGAATTCACCCCTCCACTTT. This encodes CASSPQPGTKNSPLHF.

This clonotype was seen only a few times. The V gene is TRBV10-3, the J gene TRBJ2-5, with 10 bases that match TRBD1. Germline V gives CDR1 ENHRY, CDR2 SYGVKD. V was clipped by 4 bases and J by 5 bases; unmatched bases: 10. This CDR3 has 16 residues. CDR3 residues: CAISATGTGAGETQYF. The CDR3 nucleotides are TGTGCCATCAGTGCGACGGGGACAGGGGCTGGGGAGACCCAGTACTTC.

This clonotype has only one observation. This may stem from a read error, because a much larger clone lies one nucleotide away. V usage is TRBV29-1 and J usage is TRBJ2-7, with 9 bases identical to TRBD2. This CDR3 comprises 13 residues. Germline V gene sequence: CDR1 SQVTM, CDR2 ANQGSEA. The CDR3 sequence: CSTRGGGAYEQYF. In DNA, the CDR3 is TGCAGCACGAGGGGCGGGGGGGCCTATGAGCAGTACTTC.

This clonotype was detected ten times or more. This may be a read error: a much more frequent sequence differs by one nucleotide. V is TRBV4-1 and J is TRBJ2-7; 8 bases fit TRBD2. CDR1 MGHRA and CDR2 YSYEKL come from the germline V gene. The CDR3 sequence is 15 residues long. Unmatched junction bases numbered 7, after V lost 0 bases and J lost 6 bases. The CDR3 DNA reads TGCGCCAGCAGCCAAGAGGGGCGGGGGGCTCTCGAGCAGTACTTC. This encodes CASSQEGRGALEQYF.

The sample holds many counts of this clonotype. The chain has TRBV6-5 and TRBJ2-7; 7 bases are a match to TRBD1. The J call is doubtful: the DNA matches TRBJ2-5 better. Per the germline V gene, CDR1 is MNHEY and CDR2 is SVGAGI. The CDR3 sequence is 14 residues long. CDR3 sequence reads: CASSYQQGLGTQYF. The DNA of the CDR3 is TGTGCCAGCAGTTACCAACAGGGGTTAGGGACCCAGTACTTC.

The J gene is TRBJ2-1, the V gene TRBV24-1; D is perhaps TRBD1 (5 bases). The V gene lost 1 base and the J gene lost 5 bases, with 20 bases spanning the gap. CDR1 KGHDR and CDR2 SFDVKD come from the germline V gene. This CDR3 contains 18 residues. The CDR3: CATSDFPGSLGVNNEQFF. In DNA, the CDR3 is TGTGCCACCAGTGATTTCCCAGGGTCGTTGGGTGTCAACAATGAGCAGTTCTTC.

This clonotype was picked up a small number of times. The chain has TRBV20-1 and TRBJ1-4; 7 nucleotides align to TRBD1. V lost 0 bases, J lost 0 bases, and 19 bases stayed unmatched. The CDR3 length is 21 residues. CDR1 and CDR2 from the germline V gene are DFQATT and SNEGSKA (reference sequence). CDR3 in amino acids: CSARDFSRSDRADATNEKLFF. CDR3 bases: TGCAGTGCTAGAGATTTCTCCAGATCAGACAGGGCAGATGCAACTAATGAAAAACTGTTTTTT.

This clonotype was seen many times. The rearrangement links TRBV6-6 to TRBJ2-7; TRBD1 might be the D (6 bases). The CDR3 totals 14 residues. Germline CDR1 MNHNY, CDR2 SVGAGI (reference sequence). The V and J ends lost 6 bases and 4 bases respectively, with 16 bases between them. CDR3 region: CASSFDRYGYEQYF. The CDR3 DNA follows: TGTGCCAGCAGCTTCGACAGGTACGGATACGAGCAGTACTTC.

The chain is built from TRBV6-2 or TRBV6-3 and TRBJ1-1, with TRBD1 matching over 8 bases. The CDR3 is made up of 14 amino acids. The germline V gene encodes CDR1 MNHEY and CDR2 SVGEGT. With 2 bases clipped from V and 5 bases from J, the junction kept 4 bases outside the gene matches. The CDR3 region is CASSYQGAWTEAFF. The CDR3, as DNA: TGTGCCAGCAGTTACCAGGGGGCTTGGACTGAAGCTTTCTTT.

A note on this clonotype: Germline and junction disagree at one end, which may indicate a read error. The V gene is TRBV6-2 or TRBV6-3, the J gene TRBJ2-5; the match to TRBD2 covers 10 bases. The CDR3 length is 17 residues. Germline V gene sequence: CDR1 MNHEY, CDR2 SVGEGT. The CDR3 DNA follows: TGCGCCAGCAGTTACGGCATACTAGCGGGGAAGGACAATGAGCAGTACTTC. It specifies CASSYGILAGKDNEQYF.

This clonotype was counted a single time. The V gene is TRBV5-1, the J gene TRBJ1-2; perhaps TRBD1 as D (6 bases). CDR3 size: 17 residues. Between the trimmed V and J ends, which lost 3 bases and 0 bases, there was a span of 18 bases. CDR1 SGHRS and CDR2 YFSETQ come from the germline V gene. This CDR3 is CASSWGAPGIANYGYTF. In DNA form, the CDR3 reads TGCGCCAGCAGCTGGGGGGCGCCGGGGATTGCTAACTATGGCTACACCTTC. Full variable domain (remainder filled in from reference TRBV5-1 and TRBJ1-2): KAGVTQTPRYLIKTRGQQVTLSCSPISGHRSVSWYQQTPGQGLQFLFEYFSETQRNKGNFPGRFSGRQFSNSRSEMNVSTLELGDSALYLCASSWGAPGIANYGYTFGSGTRLTVV.

J is TRBJ1-1 and V is TRBV20-1; D may be TRBD1 (5 bases). The germline gives CDR1 DFQATT, CDR2 SNEGSKA (reference sequence). The CDR3 sequence is 14 residues long. The germline V and J ends were trimmed by 0 bases and 6 bases, with 14 bases remaining between them. The CDR3 loop is CSARDRDWGAEAFF. Here the CDR3 DNA reads TGCAGTGCTAGAGATCGAGACTGGGGGGCTGAAGCTTTCTTT.

V is TRBV12-3 or TRBV12-4 and J is TRBJ2-5, with 16 nucleotides matching TRBD2. The CDR3 loop spans 14 amino acids. J was trimmed by 11 bases and V by 5 bases; bases with no gene match: 5. This CDR3 is CASSPGLAGGPQYF. The CDR3 nucleotides are TGTGCCAGCAGTCCGGGACTAGCGGGGGGGCCACAGTACTTC.